This TCR beta chain was observed in a study of cytomegalovirus exposure and HLA in healthy donors. Findings and caveats of the study: In vitro assays verified that three CMV-associated chains recognized CMV antigens specifically. Most CMV-associated TCR beta chains appeared HLA-restricted in a later analysis.

At sampling all donors were nominally healthy, likely with unrecorded immune exposures. Primers: 60 Vbeta forward and 13 Jbeta reverse. TCRdb keeps only in-frame clones here, not all; method: immunoSEQ multiplex PCR. This sample has roughly 190,000 clones; 70% to 80% occur once, and the top ten carry less than 15%. Trimming took off 4 bases at V and 2 bases at J, with 6 bases between the two ends. Germline assignment: CDR1 ENHRY and CDR2 SYGVKD. The CDR3 spans 13 residues. Remarks on this clone: What it binds is unknown.

Sequencing was carried out using PBMCs. The gene calls are TRBV10-3 and TRBJ1-5; D gene ambiguous. This TCR derives from a woman in her 30s in good health and CMV-seropositive. This CDR3 reads CAISAVGNQPQHF. CDR3 nucleotide sequence: TGTGCCATCAGTGCTGTCGGCAATCAGCCCCAGCATTTT.